This TCR beta chain comes out of a study of control samples from healthy donors and cancer patients. V shed 2 bases and J shed 1 base, with 17 bases lying between them. CDR1 SGHAT and CDR2 FQNNGV come from the germline V gene. The CDR3 is 17 amino acids. Sequencing was performed with immunoSEQ multiplex PCR; in TCRdb, only in-frame clones are kept and a portion is missing. Among tens of thousands of clones listed, less than 85% were seen once. Sample: PBMCs. This sequence originates from an older man with lung cancer. The genes are TRBV11-2 and TRBJ1-2; weak D call: TRBD1 (5 bases). The CDR3 sequence is CASSLRGRLKDNYGYTF. The CDR3 DNA reads as TGTGCCAGCAGCTTACGGGGACGCCTCAAGGATAACTATGGCTACACCTTC.